These T cell receptor beta chains were read from a single sample in a study of T-cell memory formation after mild COVID-19. Using its own MiXCR run on the 5' RACE reads, TCRdb lists one record per CDR3 protein. The top ten hold around 3.4% of the sample, which has about 200,000 distinct CDR3 sequences, more than 8% seen once. The sequencing input was PBMCs or a T cell subset sorted from them (not recorded which). These receptors were taken from a man between 18 and 29 years old who had mild COVID-19 (a few samples of this study predate the infection). Cell type and time point are not known. CDR3s include the opening cysteine and the closing phenylalanine or tryptophan. The D gene is left open where the match is weak. Size values are once, few and many counts, or a class for expanded clones, and some rows have none.

size	D	V	J	DNA	CDR3
many	NA	TRBV15	TRBJ1-1	TGTGCCACCAGCAGAGATAACACTGAAGCTTTCTTT	CATSRDNTEAFF
many	TRBD2	TRBV7-8	TRBJ2-3	TGTGCCAGCAGCTTAGTTCGGGGGGGGGCTTATACGCAGTATTTT	CASSLVRGGAYTQYF
NA	TRBD1	TRBV6-2/TRBV6-3	TRBJ1-1	TGTGCCAGCAGTTTCGACAGGGTTAACACTGAAGCTTTCTTT	CASSFDRVNTEAFF
NA	NA	TRBV5-1	TRBJ2-2	TGCGCCAGCAGATCCACAGTTACCGGGGAGCTGTTTTTT	CASRSTVTGELFF
few	NA	TRBV20-1	TRBJ2-5	TGCAGTGCCCCGACGGTCGAGACCCAGTACTTC	CSAPTVETQYF
many	NA	TRBV7-2	TRBJ1-4	TGTGCCAGCAGCTTATCGTGGATTAATGAAAAACTGTTTTTT	CASSLSWINEKLFF
few	TRBD2	TRBV6-2/TRBV6-3	TRBJ2-3	TGTGCCAGCAGGGACGGGACTAGCGGTACAGATACGCAGTATTTT	CASRDGTSGTDTQYF
NA	TRBD2	TRBV6-4	TRBJ2-3	TGTGCCAGCAGAAAGCGGGGGGGCACAGATACGCAGTATTTT	CASRKRGGTDTQYF
few	NA	TRBV12-3/TRBV12-4	TRBJ2-5	TGTGCCAGCAGTTTCGGGGGGCCTGAGACCCAGTACTTC	CASSFGGPETQYF
few	NA	TRBV5-1	TRBJ1-2	TGCGCCAGCAGCTTGGACGGGACGGTGGGTGGCTACACCTTC	CASSLDGTVGGYTF
NA	NA	TRBV4-2	TRBJ2-3	TGTGCCAGCAGCCAAGGGATCACTTTGGGAGATACGCAGTATTTT	CASSQGITLGDTQYF
few	NA	TRBV4-3	TRBJ2-6	TGCGCCAGCAGCCAAGTAGGGGTCCGCACCCGAACCTCTGGGGCCAACGTCCTGACTTTC	CASSQVGVRTRTSGANVLTF
NA	NA	TRBV19	TRBJ2-5	TGTGCCAGTAGTCTTAGCCGGGTGACCGCGACCCAGTACTTC	CASSLSRVTATQYF
few	TRBD1	TRBV4-3	TRBJ1-1	TGCGCCAGCAGCCAAGATCTCCGGGACAGTAAAGCTTTCTTT	CASSQDLRDSKAFF
few	NA	TRBV6-6	TRBJ2-3	TGTGCCAGCAGTACCAGTAGGCTCTTCGGGACAGATACGCAGTATTTT	CASSTSRLFGTDTQYF
NA	TRBD2	TRBV5-1	TRBJ2-7	TGCGCCAGCAGTCCGTCTGCGGGGGGATCTTACGACTTTTACGAGCAGTACTTC	CASSPSAGGSYDFYEQYF
NA	TRBD1	TRBV5-1	TRBJ2-7	TGCGCCAGCAGCTTCGGACAGGGGGGCAACGAGCAGTACTTC	CASSFGQGGNEQYF
many	NA	TRBV7-6	TRBJ1-4	TGTGCCAGCAGCTTAAGAAAAGGTTTCGGAGGAAAACTGTTTTTT	CASSLRKGFGGKLFF
NA	NA	TRBV4-3	TRBJ2-3	TGCGCCAGCAGCCAAGAGTATTCCACAGATACGCAGTATTTT	CASSQEYSTDTQYF
few	TRBD2	TRBV7-2	TRBJ2-1	TGTGCCAGCAGCTTAGTGGCTAGCGGGGCCTACAATGAGCAGTTCTTC	CASSLVASGAYNEQFF
few	NA	TRBV20-1	TRBJ1-5	TGCAGTGCTAGAGATCCTGTTTATGGCCATAGCAATCAGCCCCAGCATTTT	CSARDPVYGHSNQPQHF
few	NA	TRBV5-6	TRBJ1-1	TGTGCCAGCAGCCGAATCCTGGCGCGACAGATGAACACTGAAGCTTTCTTT	CASSRILARQMNTEAFF
few	NA	TRBV5-1	TRBJ1-1	TGCGCCAGCAGCTTTGGACCGTCGAACACTGAAGCTTTCTTT	CASSFGPSNTEAFF
few	NA	TRBV10-3	TRBJ2-3	TGTGCCACGAACCTCCAGGGCGCGGCAGATACGCAGTATTTT	CATNLQGAADTQYF
few	TRBD1	TRBV2	TRBJ1-5	TGTGCCAGCAGCCCCACCGGGACAGACTACAATCAGCCCCAGCATTTT	CASSPTGTDYNQPQHF
many	TRBD1	TRBV4-1	TRBJ1-1	TGCGCCAGCAGCCAAGGACAGGGCGACTCTAAAGCTTTCTTT	CASSQGQGDSKAFF
NA	NA	TRBV4-1	TRBJ2-3	TGCGCCAGCAGCCACAGCGGACTCTCCACAGATACGCAGTATTTT	CASSHSGLSTDTQYF
NA	NA	TRBV12-3/TRBV12-4	TRBJ2-3	TGTGCCACCCGGCAGACTAGCACAGATACGCAGTATTTT	CATRQTSTDTQYF
few	TRBD1	TRBV12-3/TRBV12-4	TRBJ2-7	TGTGCCAGCAGTTTAACAGGGGGGAATCGGTACGAGCAGTACTTC	CASSLTGGNRYEQYF
NA	NA	TRBV2	TRBJ1-5	TGTGCCAGCGCACTCCGCCGGGGAGGGGATCAGCCCCAGCATTTT	CASALRRGGDQPQHF
many	NA	TRBV2	TRBJ2-5	TGTGCCAGCAGGGGAGAAGAGACCCAGTACTTC	CASRGEETQYF
many	NA	TRBV4-3	TRBJ1-6	TGCGCCAGCAGCCAAGATATTCGGCAGGGGAGTTCACCCCTCCACTTT	CASSQDIRQGSSPLHF
few	NA	TRBV5-1	TRBJ2-5	TGCGCCAGCAGCTTGTTGTTAGGGGAAGAGACCCAGTACTTC	CASSLLLGEETQYF
few	NA	TRBV20-1	TRBJ2-3	TGCAGTGCTTCCTATGGGGGGGCCACCACAGATACGCAGTATTTT	CSASYGGATTDTQYF
few	TRBD2	TRBV4-3	TRBJ2-2	TGCGCCAGCAGCCAAGGGAGCGGGACCAACACCGGGGAGCTGTTTTTT	CASSQGSGTNTGELFF
few	TRBD2	TRBV10-3	TRBJ2-1	TGTGCCATCCGTGGCGGGACTACGGACAATGAGCAGTTCTTC	CAIRGGTTDNEQFF
NA	NA	TRBV11-2	TRBJ2-1	TGTGCCAGCAGCTCAATTGGGGGGAGCTCCTACAATGAGCAGTTCTTC	CASSSIGGSSYNEQFF
few	TRBD2	TRBV10-1	TRBJ2-5	TGCGCCAGCGGAGAAGCGGGGGAAGAGACCCAGTACTTC	CASGEAGEETQYF
NA	TRBD1	TRBV5-1	TRBJ1-2	TGCGCCAGCAGCTCGGGGACAGCGGGTAACTATGGCTACACCTTC	CASSSGTAGNYGYTF
few	NA	TRBV6-5	TRBJ1-2	TGTGCCAGCGGTCCAGGGACCGGCTACACCTTC	CASGPGTGYTF
NA	TRBD2	TRBV4-2	TRBJ2-3	TGTGCCAGCAGCCACGAGCGGGGGACCGGAGATACGCAGTATTTT	CASSHERGTGDTQYF
few	TRBD1	TRBV19	TRBJ1-5	TGTGCCAGTAGTAGAAGACAGGGGTCTGGTCAGCCCCAGCATTTT	CASSRRQGSGQPQHF
many	NA	TRBV12-3/TRBV12-4	TRBJ2-5	TGTGCCAGCAGGCTAGGCGGGGAGACCCAGTACTTC	CASRLGGETQYF
NA	TRBD1	TRBV6-2/TRBV6-3	TRBJ1-5	TGTGCCAGCAGTTACTTCGGGACAGGGCATCAGCCCCAGCATTTT	CASSYFGTGHQPQHF
NA	NA	TRBV29-1	TRBJ1-1	TGCAGCGTTGTACTCGGGCAGTTGAACACTGAAGCTTTCTTT	CSVVLGQLNTEAFF
few	TRBD1	TRBV9	TRBJ1-6	TGTGCCAGCAGCGTAGGGGGGACAGGGGTGGATTCACCCCTCCACTTT	CASSVGGTGVDSPLHF
few	TRBD1	TRBV4-3	TRBJ1-4	TGCGCCAGCAGCCAAGATCACCTCCAGGACAGGGAAAAACTGTTTTTT	CASSQDHLQDREKLFF
few	NA	TRBV12-3/TRBV12-4	TRBJ1-6	TGTGCCAGCAGTTTCGGTGGCAGTGAGTTAAATTCACCCCTCCACTTT	CASSFGGSELNSPLHF